Listed below are T cell receptor beta chains from one sample, sequenced in a study of regulatory T cells in long-lasting Graves disease. TCRdb fed the multiplex PCR reads into MiXCR, producing one record per CDR3 protein. The sample includes more than 300,000 distinct CDR3 sequences, more than 20% of them seen just once. The sample here was peripheral blood mononuclear cells (PBMCs), taken when the disease was refractory, from a patient treated with antithyroid drugs. The origin of the receptors is a middle-aged woman with Graves disease. Each CDR3 is given without its conserved first and last residue.

>TRBV28
ASSETPSRYEQY
>TRBV6-1
ASTGQADTQY
>TRBV6-2/TRBV6-3
ASSWNRGSGELF
>TRBV29-1
SVAKGTAGRNTIY
>TRBV5-8
ASSLDNLSGAGYT
>TRBV5-1
ASSPARGLAGLTDTQY
>TRBV18
ASSPRAYTEAF
>TRBV2
ASRQGQGQPQH
>TRBV7-2
ASSFAQRAYEQY
>TRBV10-3
AIGQSYEQY
>TRBV20-1
SAPFRTDTQY
>TRBV6-1
ASRPSQRPGETQY
>TRBV29-1
SFQRTGGTEAF
>TRBV27
ASSLGSETEAF
>TRBV5-1
ASSLGDRGLNGYT
>TRBV2
ASSEALSNEQF
>TRBV28
ASSARDRVFGNTIY
>TRBV25-1
ASSEYVRGETQY
>TRBV3-1
ASSHFRTGNEQY
>TRBV28
ASSLQRIMNTEAF
>TRBV10-3
AIRSRDKETQY
>TRBV4-1
ASSQDRNGIEQY
>TRBV27
ASSHRQELAKNIQY
>TRBV29-1
SVSDQPLYEQY
>TRBV28
ASSLPTGSSYNSPLH
>TRBV3-1
ASSQVEGSQAF
>TRBV12-3/TRBV12-4
ASSQGITGELF
>TRBV19
ASRYQGTEAF
>TRBV4-1
ASSHLGGSSYEQY